Reported below is one T cell receptor beta chain. Researchers ran immunoSEQ v3.0 at survey level. Generated by immunoSEQ multiplex PCR, the TCRdb table keeps only in-frame clones and is missing some. The sample includes around 25,000 clones, around 88% of them seen just once. The sample comes from a study of long-term antiretroviral therapy in people with HIV. The CDR3 loop spans 16 amino acids. Germline V lookup: CDR1 SGHTA, CDR2 FQGNSA. Trimming removed 0 bases from V and 6 bases from J; junction bases left unmatched: 6. Sample: unsorted PBMCs, taken about 4.5 years after starting antiretroviral therapy. The rearrangement uses TRBV7-2 and TRBJ1-5; 9 bases line up with TRBD1. This receptor was taken from a man aged 30-40 years with HIV. For the CDR3, the DNA is TGTGCCAGCAGCTTAGCTCTCGGACAGGGGTCTCAGCCCCAGCATTTT. Amino acid sequence: CASSLALGQGSQPQHF.